The subject of this entry is one T cell receptor (beta chain). This entry is derived from a study of blood T cell repertoires in COVID-19. Overall study: Sites across the United States, Italy and Spain contributed samples from acute and convalescent COVID-19. In each case, the material was cDNA or gDNA derived from T cells, B-cell-depleted T cells, or PBMCs.

Per germline, CDR1 SNHLY and CDR2 FYNNEI. This CDR3 is built from 14 residues. J gave up 2 bases and V 6 bases, and 6 bases lay outside the gene matches. In the original processing: Counts of nucleated cells, estimated from reference gene primer amplification, were obtained. This table comes from immunoSEQ multiplex PCR, and its TCRdb copy is limited to in-frame clones, with some not included. The V and J calls and clone size are taken from that table; D and trimming were inferred from the DNA. The table shows 200,000 to 250,000 clones, with around three quarters occurring only once. The sequencing sample was made of peripheral blood. The chain has TRBV2 and TRBJ1-1; TRBD1 matches at 7 bases. The sequence was collected from a woman between 70 and 85 years old with acute or convalescent COVID-19. The CDR3 here is CASRGTVLNTEAFF. The DNA of the CDR3 is TGTGCCAGCAGGGGGACAGTATTAAACACTGAAGCTTTCTTT.